These 32 T cell receptor beta chains were sequenced from one sample in a study of CD4 T cells in relation to SARS-CoV-2 and coronaviruses. The table came from immunoSEQ multiplex PCR; TCRdb's copy has only in-frame clones and leaves some out. The data show some 38,000 clones, under 80% seen once. Antigens for these TCRs are unknown. Sequenced: memory CD4+ T cells from PBMCs, cultured in vitro. All receptors derive from an adult with COVID-19.

The chain carries TRBV7-3 and TRBJ2-1, with 8 bases identical to TRBD2. The CDR3 runs to 16 residues. From germline, CDR1 is SGHTA and CDR2 FQGTGA. V shed 5 bases and J 3 bases; nucleotides not matched to a gene: 9. The CDR3 region is CASSNSGGGYYNEQFF. The CDR3 DNA follows: TGTGCCAGCAGCAATAGCGGCGGGGGGTACTACAATGAGCAGTTCTTC.

V is TRBV19 and J is TRBJ1-3; unclear D gene. The V end lost 6 bases, the J end lost 3 bases, and 18 bases lay between the germline ends. Germline loops: CDR1 LNHDA, CDR2 SQIVND (reference sequence). The CDR3 spans 16 residues. The CDR3 DNA sequence: TGTGCCAGTAGGCCTTCTTTCGGACCGCGTGGAAACACCATATATTTT. Encoded protein: CASRPSFGPRGNTIYF.

The rearrangement links TRBV7-2 to TRBJ2-1, with 8 positions matching TRBD2. The CDR3 runs to 19 residues. V was pared by 0 bases and J by 5 bases, with 15 bases of the junction left unmatched. Germline-derived CDR1 and CDR2 are SGHTA and FQGNSA. The CDR3 loop reads CASSLAPGGGLAVNNEQFF. CDR3 sequence (DNA): TGTGCCAGCAGCTTAGCCCCGGGCGGGGGGCTAGCGGTTAACAATGAGCAGTTCTTC.

V usage is TRBV27 and J usage is TRBJ2-2; D unresolved. Trimming pared 0 bases from V and 9 bases from J, leaving 11 bases between. Germline V CDR1 and CDR2: MNHEY, SMNVEV (reference sequence). The CDR3 is made up of 14 amino acids. Written as DNA, the CDR3 is TGTGCCAGCAGTTTATCTACCGATAGGCGGGAGCTGTTTTTT. This sequence encodes CASSLSTDRRELFF.

There are a few counts of this clone. A read error may account for a junction end that differs from germline. The J gene is TRBJ2-1, the V gene TRBV13; D might be TRBD1 or TRBD2, each matching 5 bases. There are 12 residues in the CDR3. The germline V gene has CDR1 PRHDT and CDR2 FYEKMQ (reference sequence). The CDR3 DNA follows: TGTGCCAGCAGCTTACGTCCGGGACCCGGGGTCTTC. Residues: CASSLRPGPGVF.

The genes are TRBV2 and TRBJ2-1, with 7 bases aligning to TRBD2. The CDR3 consists of 22 residues. Germline CDR1 and CDR2: SNHLY and FYNNEI. V lost 8 bases to trimming and J lost 2 bases; unmatched junction nucleotides: 30. CDR3 amino acids: CASPLPQLGTGRSSHTYNEQFF. The CDR3, as DNA: TGTGCCAGCCCGTTACCCCAACTAGGTACCGGGAGGTCGTCCCACACCTACAATGAGCAGTTCTTC.

In DNA form, the CDR3 reads TGTGCCAGCAGCCACAACGGACTAGCGGGAGTCTACGAGCAGTACTTC. This codes for CASSHNGLAGVYEQYF. The V and J genes are TRBV4-2 and TRBJ2-7; 13 bases agree with TRBD2. Unmatched junction bases numbered 5, after V lost 3 bases and J lost 3 bases. The CDR3 totals 16 residues. Per germline, CDR1 LGHNA and CDR2 YNFKEQ.

V usage is TRBV19 and J usage is TRBJ1-5; D is perhaps TRBD1 (5 bases). Trimming took 5 bases from V and 7 from J, leaving 18 bases between them. This CDR3 has 15 residues. Germline-derived CDR1 and CDR2 are LNHDA and SQIVND (reference sequence). CDR3 residues: CASSHDSGRWQPQHF. CDR3 bases: TGTGCCAGTAGTCACGATTCAGGGAGGTGGCAGCCCCAGCATTTT.

This clone came up a few times. The chain employs TRBV24-1 and TRBJ1-2; 7 bases match TRBD1. V lost 3 bases and J lost 7; bases outside the gene matches: 7. This CDR3 has 14 residues. CDR1 is KGHDR, CDR2 SFDVKD, per germline. The CDR3 here is CATSDPRGSSGYTF. The CDR3 DNA sequence: TGTGCCACCAGTGATCCCAGGGGGAGCAGTGGCTACACCTTC.

The V and J genes are TRBV5-1 and TRBJ2-7; D is possibly TRBD1 (5 bases). This CDR3 has 14 residues. With 6 bases removed from V and 1 base from J, the gap between germline ends came to 14 bases. Germline CDR1 is SGHRS and CDR2 is YFSETQ. The CDR3 DNA reads as TGCGCCAGCACACCGACAGCAAATTCCTACGAGCAGTACTTC. As protein: CASTPTANSYEQYF.

This clone was seen only once. The genes are TRBV6-4 and TRBJ2-1, with TRBD2 matching 15 bases. This CDR3 comprises 15 residues. The trim removed 8 bases at V and 10 bases at J, leaving 9 bases unmatched. Germline V lookup: CDR1 MRHNA, CDR2 SNTAGT. CDR3 coding DNA: TGTGCCAGCCGATGGACTAGCGGGGGGGGGTGCGAGCAGTTCTTC. Protein: CASRWTSGGGCEQFF.

V and J are TRBV30 and TRBJ1-1, with D unresolved. CDR1 GTSNPN and CDR2 SVGIG come from the germline V gene (reference sequence). This CDR3 contains 11 residues. With 4 bases removed from V and 1 base from J, the gap between germline ends came to 4 bases. Written as DNA, the CDR3 is TGTGCCTGGACACGGAACACTGAAGCTTTCTTT. It yields the protein CAWTRNTEAFF.

The chain carries TRBV30 and TRBJ2-7; TRBD1 aligns across 7 bases. Unmatched junction bases numbered 7, after V lost 4 bases and J lost 1 base. Germline V gene sequence: CDR1 GTSNPN, CDR2 SVGIG (reference sequence). The CDR3 is made up of 14 amino acids. Here the CDR3 DNA reads TGTGCCTGGAACAAGGGGGCAACATCCTACGAGCAGTACTTC. Its translation: CAWNKGATSYEQYF.

This clone was seen a single time. The rearrangement links TRBV5-1 to TRBJ1-4; D possibly corresponds to TRBD1 (5 bases). Germline loops: CDR1 SGHRS, CDR2 YFSETQ. V lost 4 bases, J lost 5 bases, and 15 bases lay in between. The CDR3 runs to 15 residues. The CDR3 DNA reads as TGCGCCAGCAGCAAATCCGGGACGGCGAATGAAAAACTGTTTTTT. Residues: CASSKSGTANEKLFF.

The chain carries TRBV4-1 and TRBJ2-3; 7 nucleotides line up with TRBD2. CDR3 length: 16 residues. The germline V gene encodes CDR1 MGHRA and CDR2 YSYEKL. The junction had 8 bases not matched to a gene; V was cut back by 4 bases and J by 1 base. This CDR3 reads CASSPGRLAGTDTQYF. CDR3 in DNA: TGCGCCAGCAGCCCCGGGCGGCTAGCGGGCACAGATACGCAGTATTTT.

This chain connects TRBV7-2 to TRBJ2-7; D gene ambiguous. V was shortened by 1 base and J by 3 bases, with 7 bases between the two germline ends. The CDR3 has 13 amino acids. The germline V gene has CDR1 SGHTA and CDR2 FQGNSA. CDR3 loop: CASSLGSRYEQYF. DNA for the CDR3: TGTGCCAGCAGCTTAGGCAGCCGCTACGAGCAGTACTTC.

V gene TRBV6-5 combines with J gene TRBJ1-3, with D hard to call. In germline, CDR1 is MNHEY, CDR2 SVGAGI. The CDR3 spans 12 residues. Trimming stripped 7 bases from V and 3 bases from J, with 7 bases between. The CDR3 nucleotides read TGTGCCAGCAAAACCGGTGGAAACACCATATATTTT. Encoded protein: CASKTGGNTIYF.

This clone was detected once. The chain couples TRBV27 to TRBJ1-6, with no clear D. The CDR3 sequence is 14 residues long. Germline V CDR1 and CDR2: MNHEY, SMNVEV (reference sequence). The ends were cut back, 4 bases at V and 9 bases at J, with 13 bases in the middle. The CDR3 nucleotides are TGTGCCAGCAGTTCGGCAGTACCGGGTTCACCCCTCCACTTT. Translation: CASSSAVPGSPLHF.

CDR3 amino acids: CASSVQENTEAFF. CDR3 sequence (DNA): TGTGCCAGCAGCGTACAGGAGAACACTGAAGCTTTCTTT. The chain is built from TRBV7-3 and TRBJ1-1; D may be TRBD1 (5 bases). From germline, CDR1 is SGHTA and CDR2 FQGTGA. This CDR3 has 13 residues. V dropped 5 bases and J dropped 1 base, with 8 bases sitting between them.

The V call is TRBV7-3, the J call TRBJ2-1, with a weak D call TRBD1 (7 bases). The CDR3 spans 16 residues. Trimming pared 1 base from V and 2 bases from J, leaving 12 bases between. The germline gives CDR1 SGHTA, CDR2 FQGTGA. Here the CDR3 DNA reads TGTGCCAGCAGCTTAAGACCAGGGGGGACCTACAATGAGCAGTTCTTC. It yields the protein CASSLRPGGTYNEQFF.

This clone has a single count. The chain uses TRBV18 and TRBJ1-5; unclear D gene. CDR1 is KGHSH, CDR2 LQKENI, per germline. The CDR3 has 13 amino acids. The ends were cut back, 2 bases at V and 2 bases at J, with 4 bases in the middle. This chain's CDR3 is CASSPARNQPQHF. DNA for the CDR3: TGTGCCAGCTCACCAGCACGCAATCAGCCCCAGCATTTT. Filled out from reference TRBV18 and TRBJ1-5, the complete variable domain reads NAGVMQNPRHLVRRRGQEARLRCSPMKGHSHVYWYRQLPEEGLKFMVYLQKENIIDESGMPKERFSAEFPKEGPSILRIQQVVRGDSAAYFCASSPARNQPQHFGDGTRLSIL.

The chain carries TRBV6-2 or TRBV6-3 and TRBJ2-1, with 8 bases that match TRBD1. Germline loops: CDR1 MNHEY, CDR2 SVGEGT. Trimming at V came to 6 bases and at J to 7 bases, leaving 17 bases not matched to a gene. The CDR3 sequence is 17 residues long. The CDR3 region is CASSNRRADRDLNEQFF. CDR3 sequence (DNA): TGTGCCAGCAGCAACCGTCGAGCGGACAGGGACTTAAATGAGCAGTTCTTC.

This clone was seen only a few times. V and J are TRBV30 and TRBJ2-1, with TRBD2 matching 7 bases. Germline trimming cut 2 bases from V and 4 bases from J; bases unmatched to any gene: 5. The CDR3 runs 14 residues. CDR1 and CDR2 from the germline V gene are GTSNPN and SVGIG (reference sequence). The CDR3 spells CAWSFSGGYNEQFF. CDR3 coding DNA: TGTGCCTGGAGTTTTTCGGGAGGATACAATGAGCAGTTCTTC.

The V call is TRBV19, the J call TRBJ1-2, with TRBD1 matching 8 bases. CDR3 length equals 12 residues. Germline V gives CDR1 LNHDA, CDR2 SQIVND (reference sequence). J gave up 4 bases and V 9 bases, and 4 bases lay outside the gene matches. The CDR3 DNA is TGTGCCAGCAGGACAGGGATCTATGGCTACACCTTC. This gives the protein CASRTGIYGYTF.

This chain joins TRBV29-1 and TRBJ1-1; tentative D call: TRBD1 (6 bases). V dropped 5 bases and J dropped 0 bases, with 10 bases sitting between them. Germline V gene data show CDR1 as SQVTM and CDR2 as ANQGSEA. The CDR3 contains 13 residues. The CDR3 DNA reads TGCAGCGTTACAGGGAATCTGAACACTGAAGCTTTCTTT. This sequence encodes CSVTGNLNTEAFF.

This clone was seen only a few times. V is TRBV24-1 and J is TRBJ1-5, with a possible D match to TRBD1 (5 bases). Trimming removed 1 base from V and 11 bases from J, with 17 bases in between. CDR1 KGHDR and CDR2 SFDVKD come from the germline V gene. This CDR3 region has 15 residues. The CDR3 nucleotides are TGTGCCACCAGTGATTTCCCTGGACACCTCAGGGCCCAGCATTTT. This codes for CATSDFPGHLRAQHF.

This rearrangement joins TRBV5-1 to TRBJ2-7, with a possible D match to TRBD1 (6 bases). V lost 7 bases and J 4 bases, leaving 15 bases between the germline ends. CDR3 length: 13 residues. The germline V gene has CDR1 SGHRS and CDR2 YFSETQ. The CDR3 spells CASSQGANYEQYF. The CDR3 DNA is TGCGCCAGCTCACAGGGTGCAAATTACGAGCAGTACTTC.

The chain carries TRBV7-8 and TRBJ1-5; TRBD1 agrees at 10 bases. The trim removed 3 bases at V and 7 bases at J, leaving 12 bases unmatched. CDR3 length: 17 residues. The germline gives CDR1 SGHVS, CDR2 FQNEAQ. The CDR3 spells CASSLISHGTGDQPQHF. The CDR3 DNA is TGTGCCAGCAGCTTGATTTCTCACGGGACAGGGGACCAGCCCCAGCATTTT.

This clone was recorded only once. This chain uses TRBV7-2 with TRBJ2-6; D call uncertain. V shed 5 bases and J shed 4 bases, with 12 bases lying between them. The CDR3 runs 15 residues. The germline gives CDR1 SGHTA, CDR2 FQGNSA. In nucleotides, the CDR3 is TGTGCCAGCAGCACTCGGGCCGCCGGGGCCAACGTCCTGACTTTC. Encoded protein: CASSTRAAGANVLTF. Drawing the rest from reference TRBV7-2 and TRBJ2-6, the complete variable domain is GAGVSQSPSNKVTEKGKDVELRCDPISGHTALYWYRQSLGQGLEFLIYFQGNSAPDKSGLPSDRFSAERTGGSVSTLTIQRTQQEDSAVYLCASSTRAAGANVLTFGAGSRLTVL.

This clone was recorded a few times. The chain links TRBV19 to TRBJ1-1; D might be TRBD1 (5 bases). The CDR3 has 15 amino acids. V gave up 3 bases and J gave up 1 base, with 12 bases separating them. Looked up from germline, CDR1 is LNHDA and CDR2 is SQIVND (reference sequence). CDR3 residues: CASSIARDANTEAFF. The CDR3, as DNA: TGTGCCAGTAGTATCGCCAGGGACGCGAACACTGAAGCTTTCTTT. Drawing the rest from reference TRBV19 and TRBJ1-1, the complete variable domain is DGGITQSPKYLFRKEGQNVTLSCEQNLNHDAMYWYRQDPGQGLRLIYYSQIVNDFQKGDIAEGYSVSREKKESFPLTVTSAQKNPTAFYLCASSIARDANTEAFFGQGTRLTVV.

The gene calls are TRBV5-1 and TRBJ2-5; 10 positions match TRBD2. Germline-derived CDR1 and CDR2 are SGHRS and YFSETQ. CDR3 length: 15 amino acids. Unmatched junction bases numbered 7, after V lost 7 bases and J lost 1 base. The DNA for the CDR3 is TGCGCCAGCGACCCTAGCGGGAGTGCCCAAGAGACCCAGTACTTC. Its translation: CASDPSGSAQETQYF.

This clone occurred a few times. The chain couples TRBV7-9 to TRBJ2-1; 9 nucleotides align to TRBD1. The CDR3 runs to 15 residues. The germline V gene has CDR1 SEHNR and CDR2 FQNEAQ (reference sequence). Trimming cost V 4 bases and J 7 bases; bases outside gene matches: 8. CDR3 protein: CASSSTGTGRNEQFF. The CDR3 coding sequence is TGTGCCAGCAGCTCTACCGGGACAGGGAGGAATGAGCAGTTCTTC.